This passage covers 5 T cell receptor beta chains from one sample sequenced in a study of T-cell reconstitution after alpha-beta-depleted transplantation in children. Unique molecular identifiers tagged the TCRbeta library. TCRdb reanalysed the PCR reads using MiXCR and keeps one entry per CDR3 protein. The sample holds 550,000 to 600,000 distinct CDR3 sequences; roughly 23% are singletons and the top ten take roughly an eighth. The sample in question was PBMCs, mostly from graft donor cells, obtained 360 days after TCRalphabeta/CD19-depleted stem cell transplant. Every receptor here comes from a boy less than two years old who had a stem cell transplant for acute myeloid leukemia, so the T cells may come from the graft donor.

The chain uses TRBV2 and TRBJ2-7; D may match TRBD1 or TRBD2 (5 bases each). V shed 0 bases and J shed 3 bases, with 9 bases lying between them. Germline CDR1 SNHLY, CDR2 FYNNEI. This CDR3 has 14 residues. The chain's CDR3 is CASSEAGRIYEQYV. The CDR3 bases are TGTGCCAGCAGTGAAGCGGGACGGATCTACGAGCAGTACGTC.

In this sample, this clonotype turned up many times. The chain carries TRBV12-3 or TRBV12-4 and TRBJ2-7; 9 positions agree with TRBD1. This CDR3 region has 13 residues. V lost 6 bases and J lost 6; bases outside the gene matches: 6. CDR3 nucleotide sequence: TGTGCCAGCAGCCTCACAGGGGGCGGCGAGCAGTACGTC. It yields the protein CASSLTGGGEQYV.

This clonotype was counted between two and nine times. The V and J genes are TRBV6-2 or TRBV6-3 and TRBJ2-1; possibly TRBD1 for D (7 bases). Germline CDR1 and CDR2: MNHEY and SVGEGT. The length of the CDR3 is 11 residues. Trimming pared 5 bases from V and 15 bases from J, leaving 14 bases between. Written as DNA, the CDR3 is TGTGCCAGCAGTAATCGGAGGGGGCGGTTCTTC. This gives the protein CASSNRRGRFF.

This clonotype turned up a few times. This chain links TRBV15 with TRBJ1-5; D not certain. The V gene's germline CDR1 is LNHNV and CDR2 YYDKDF (reference sequence). This CDR3 is built from 16 residues. V was clipped by 1 base and J by 5 bases, with 15 bases between them. In DNA, the CDR3 is TGTGCCACCAGCAGAGGCCATTACCAGGAGTATCAGCCCCAGCATTTT. Translating gives CATSRGHYQEYQPQHF.

This clonotype was detected ten times or more. The chain is built from TRBV27 and TRBJ2-1; D uncertain. The germline V gene encodes CDR1 MNHEY and CDR2 SMNVEV (reference sequence). Trimming cost V 7 bases and J 7 bases, with 5 bases left between them. This CDR3 spans 10 amino acids. CDR3 loop: CASMANEQFF. Written as DNA, the CDR3 is TGTGCCAGCATGGCGAATGAGCAGTTCTTC.